This T cell receptor beta chain was sequenced in a study of blood T cell repertoires in COVID-19. TCRdb's copy holds only in-frame clones and misses some; the assay was immunoSEQ multiplex PCR. The table lists 250,000 or so clones, 80% to 90% of them singletons. The CDR3 has 11 residues. The V end was cut by 0 bases, the J end by 19 bases, with 11 bases between. Germline V gene lookup returns CDR1 SGHNT and CDR2 YYREEE (reference sequence). The sample taken for sequencing was PBMCs or T cells enriched from blood (not recorded which). The chain combines TRBV5-4 with TRBJ1-6; D unclear. The receptor comes from a woman aged 50 to 60 who had recovered from COVID-19. As DNA, the CDR3 is TGTGCCAGCAGCTTGGCCGAGGTTCAACACTTT. It encodes CASSLAEVQHF.